This T cell receptor (beta chain) stems from a study of CD4 T cells in relation to SARS-CoV-2 and coronaviruses. In the study overall: Crossreactive spike epitopes shared across donors were mapped to their HLA restriction. The study's findings and limits: According to naive versus memory sequencing, detected responses are memory recall, not newly primed. The cross-reactivity analysis covered only spike protein, not other viral proteins.

Turning to this clone: What it recognizes is unknown.

TCRdb's table, derived via immunoSEQ multiplex PCR, lists solely in-frame clones and lacks some. Of 60,000 or so clones in the sample, about 94% were seen once. The unexposed donors gave CD4+ T cells in about 2010-2018, prior to COVID-19. The CDR3 is 14 amino acids. The germline V gene encodes CDR1 LNHDA and CDR2 SQIVND (reference sequence). V lost 3 bases, J lost 6 bases, and 12 bases lay in between. Sequencing input: naive CD4+ T cells from PBMCs. The sample's subset: naive CD4+ T cells isolated by negative enrichment. The V call is TRBV19, the J call TRBJ2-1, with D hard to call. This receptor was taken from a human donor in good health. The CDR3 bases are TGTGCCAGTAGTATGGCCCAGCCCCTCAATGAGCAGTTCTTC. Translated, it gives CASSMAQPLNEQFF.